A selection of T cell receptor beta chains follows, all from one sample in a study of T cell repertoires in cytomegalovirus infection. What these receptors recognize is not known. Via MiXCR, TCRdb re-called the reads, giving one row per CDR3 protein. The sample gives about 85,000 distinct CDR3 sequences, approximately 45% of which show up once; more than 85% is in the top ten. The material sequenced was CD8+ T cells from cultured PBMCs, taken from culture after CMV antigen stimulation. The receptors derive from a human donor in good health (CMV status not recorded). Some clones in this sample may be carry-over from other donors' samples. Each CDR3 is given with its conserved first and last residue. A D gene is named only where the DNA matches it firmly. A row's size may be missing; if present it is once, few, many or a size class.

d_call,clone_size,j_call,v_call,cdr3_nt,cdr3_aa
TRBD1,-,TRBJ1-3,TRBV19,TGTGCCAGTAGTATTATCGGGACAGGACGAGGAAACACCATATATTTT,CASSIIGTGRGNTIYF
TRBD2,-,TRBJ2-1,TRBV5-1,TGCGCCAGCACCCATAGCGGGAGGGCCAACAATGAGCAGTTCTTC,CASTHSGRANNEQFF
TRBD1,-,TRBJ1-4,TRBV7-6,TGTGCCAGCAGCCGATCGACAGGGAAGGGGTTAGATGAAAAACTGTTTTTT,CASSRSTGKGLDEKLFF
-,-,TRBJ1-5,TRBV4-2,TGTGCCAGCAGGCCAGGCGGTGATAGCAATCAGCCCCAGCATTTT,CASRPGGDSNQPQHF
TRBD1,-,TRBJ2-2,TRBV4-1,TGCGCCAGCAGCCAGGGACAGTGGAACACCGGGGAGCTGTTTTTT,CASSQGQWNTGELFF
-,few,TRBJ1-5,TRBV7-2,TGTGCCAGCAGCTTAGGGACCGTCTATAGCAATCAGCCCCAGCATTTT,CASSLGTVYSNQPQHF
-,-,TRBJ2-2,TRBV7-3,TGTGCCAGCAGCCCACTAGAGACCGGGGAGCTGTTTTTT,CASSPLETGELFF
TRBD2,-,TRBJ2-1,TRBV27,TGTGCCAGCAGTACTTGGACAATGGCCGAGCGGGATTACAATGAGCAGTTCTTC,CASSTWTMAERDYNEQFF
-,few,TRBJ1-5,TRBV5-8,TGTGCCAGCAGCGTCCAGGAGACGAGCAATCAGCCCCAGCATTTT,CASSVQETSNQPQHF
TRBD1,-,TRBJ1-5,TRBV25-1,TGTGCCAGCAGTGAAGGAAAGGTGACAGGGAGTACCCCCGGGCAGCCCCAGCATTTT,CASSEGKVTGSTPGQPQHF
-,few,TRBJ1-1,TRBV28,TGTGCCAGCAGTTTATACATCAGGGGACTGAACACTGAAGCTTTCTTT,CASSLYIRGLNTEAFF
TRBD1,-,TRBJ2-1,TRBV5-4,TGTGCCAGCAGCTTACCGGGACAGGGCGTTGGTAATGAGCAGTTCTTC,CASSLPGQGVGNEQFF
TRBD2,-,TRBJ2-1,TRBV20-1,TGCAGTGCTAGTCTCGGCGGGAGGGAATCCTACAATGAGCAGTTCTTC,CSASLGGRESYNEQFF
-,few,TRBJ2-7,TRBV7-9,TGTGCCAGCAGCGGGGTGAATTTGGGGTCTCGTGTGACCAAAACCTACGAGCAGTACTTC,CASSGVNLGSRVTKTYEQYF
TRBD1,few,TRBJ1-3,TRBV12-3/TRBV12-4,TGTGCCAGCAGTTTTTGGCAGGGGGGTGGAAACACCATATATTTT,CASSFWQGGGNTIYF
TRBD1,few,TRBJ1-2,TRBV12-3/TRBV12-4,TGCGCCAGCAGCCCACCGGGACAGGGGTATGGCTACACCTTC,CASSPPGQGYGYTF
TRBD1,few,TRBJ2-1,TRBV11-2,TGTGCCAGCAGCTACGACAGGGCTGAGCAGTTCTTC,CASSYDRAEQFF
-,-,TRBJ2-1,TRBV7-4,TGTGCCAGCAGCTTCGACCCGTGGGAAGGGCGGTTCTTC,CASSFDPWEGRFF
TRBD2,-,TRBJ2-5,TRBV20-1,TGCAGTGCTAGGGTCCTAGCGGGGGGCCAGGTCACTCAAGAGACCCAGTACTTC,CSARVLAGGQVTQETQYF
-,once,TRBJ1-5,TRBV12-3/TRBV12-4,TGTGCCAGCAGTCCTCACCCAGGTCAGCCCCAGCATTTT,CASSPHPGQPQHF
TRBD1,-,TRBJ2-5,TRBV28,TGTGCCAGCAGCTCCCGGGAACAGGGGGCGCAGACCCAGTACTTC,CASSSREQGAQTQYF
TRBD2,-,TRBJ2-3,TRBV7-2,TGTGCCAGCAGCCCGGGACTAGCGGGAGCCACAGATACGCAGTATTTT,CASSPGLAGATDTQYF
TRBD2,-,TRBJ2-1,TRBV20-1,TGCAGTGCTAGTCGACTAGCGGGAAGCTCCTACAATGAGCAGTTCTTC,CSASRLAGSSYNEQFF
-,-,TRBJ2-7,TRBV6-2/TRBV6-3,TGTGCCAGCAGTGAAGACGGAGGGGTCGGCGAGCAGTACTTC,CASSEDGGVGEQYF
-,few,TRBJ2-3,TRBV10-3,TGTGCCATCAGTGATCCTAGAGGAAGACAGGGAAGCGGGGAGGGTGATACGCAGTATTTT,CAISDPRGRQGSGEGDTQYF
TRBD2,-,TRBJ2-7,TRBV7-2,TGTGCCAGCAGCCCTAGCGGGGGAAAGATCGAGCAGTACTTC,CASSPSGGKIEQYF
-,-,TRBJ2-5,TRBV7-3,TGTGCCAGCAGCTCTAATGGCCCCGTCGGGGAGACCCAGTACTTC,CASSSNGPVGETQYF
TRBD2,few,TRBJ2-1,TRBV11-2,TGTGCCAGCAGCTCCCTAGCGGGGGGCGGATACAATGAGCAGTTCTTC,CASSSLAGGGYNEQFF
TRBD2,-,TRBJ2-1,TRBV7-9,TGTGCCAGCAGCTCCCTGGGCGGGAGCGGCAATGAGCAGTTCTTC,CASSSLGGSGNEQFF
TRBD1,few,TRBJ1-5,TRBV4-1,TGCGCCAGCAGCCAACTTCTAACAGGGGGCGGGAATCAGCCCCAGCATTTT,CASSQLLTGGGNQPQHF